This T cell receptor (beta chain) was recovered during a study of CD8+ T cells in alopecia areata. V was clipped by 4 bases and J by 4 bases; unmatched bases: 8. CDR1 is MGHRA and CDR2 is YSYEKL in the germline V gene. This CDR3 has 16 amino acids. Extracted from the samples, RNA was reverse transcribed into cDNA to serve as the sequencing template. Only in-frame clones appear in the TCRdb table, and some are missing; sequencing was by immunoSEQ multiplex PCR. The sample lists roughly 200,000 clones, about 56% occurring once. Sequencing was performed on CD8+ T cells sorted from blood. This chain uses TRBV4-1 with TRBJ2-2, with 8 bases fitting TRBD2. This TCR derives from a human donor in good health. CDR3 DNA sequence: TGCGCCAGCAGCCGAGCCGGGGGGGCTGTCACCGGGGAGCTGTTTTTT. Translating gives CASSRAGGAVTGELFF.